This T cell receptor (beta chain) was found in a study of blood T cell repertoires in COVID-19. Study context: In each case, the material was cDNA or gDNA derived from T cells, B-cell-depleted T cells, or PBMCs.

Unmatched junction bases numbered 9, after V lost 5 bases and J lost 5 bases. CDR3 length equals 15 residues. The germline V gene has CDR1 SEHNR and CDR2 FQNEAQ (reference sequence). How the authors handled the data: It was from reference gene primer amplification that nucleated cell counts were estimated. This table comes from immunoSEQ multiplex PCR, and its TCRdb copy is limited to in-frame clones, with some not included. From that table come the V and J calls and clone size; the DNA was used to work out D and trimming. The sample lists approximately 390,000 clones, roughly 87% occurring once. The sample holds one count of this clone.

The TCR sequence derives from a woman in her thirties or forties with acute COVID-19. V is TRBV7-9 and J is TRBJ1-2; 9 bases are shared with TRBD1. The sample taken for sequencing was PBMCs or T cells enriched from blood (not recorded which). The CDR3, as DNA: TGTGCCAGCAGCCTTACCCTGACAGGGGGATATGGCTACACCTTC. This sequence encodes CASSLTLTGGYGYTF.